Listed below are T cell receptor beta chains from one sample, sequenced in a study of radiotherapy plus CTLA-4 blockade in lung cancer. Generated by immunoSEQ multiplex PCR, the TCRdb table keeps only in-frame clones and is missing some. This sample has about 64,000 clones, with 65% to 80% found just once. Sequenced material: peripheral blood, taken from a patient treated with radiotherapy plus ipilimumab. The receptors come from a human donor with non-small cell lung cancer whose response to radiotherapy plus ipilimumab could not be evaluated. Each CDR3 is given with its conserved first and last residue. Each record gives: V gene, J gene, CDR3 length, clone size, D gene, CDR3 DNA, CDR3 protein. The D gene is left open where the match is weak. Clone size is not always given. Where it is, it says once, few, many or a class for expanded clones.

v_gene: TRBV5-5
j_gene: TRBJ2-1
len: 17
abundance: -
d_gene: TRBD1
CDR3nt: TGTGCCAGCAGCTTGGCGACCGGGACAGCCTCCTACAATGAGCAGTTCTTC
CDR3aa: CASSLATGTASYNEQFF

v_gene: TRBV28
j_gene: TRBJ2-3
len: 13
abundance: -
d_gene: TRBD1
CDR3nt: TGTGCCAGCAGGCGACAGGGGTCGCATACGCAGTATTTT
CDR3aa: CASRRQGSHTQYF

v_gene: TRBV11-1
j_gene: TRBJ2-7
len: 13
abundance: -
d_gene: -
CDR3nt: TGTGCCAGCAAGCAGGATCCTTCCTACGAGCAGTACTTC
CDR3aa: CASKQDPSYEQYF

v_gene: TRBV5-6
j_gene: TRBJ1-4
len: 11
abundance: few
d_gene: -
CDR3nt: TGTGCCAGCAGCTCGCAGGGAAAACTGTTTTTT
CDR3aa: CASSSQGKLFF

v_gene: TRBV4-1
j_gene: TRBJ1-6
len: 13
abundance: -
d_gene: TRBD1
CDR3nt: TGCGCCAGCAGCCCACAGGGGGGTTCACCCCTCCACTTT
CDR3aa: CASSPQGGSPLHF

v_gene: TRBV11-1
j_gene: TRBJ1-3
len: 17
abundance: -
d_gene: -
CDR3nt: TGTGCCAGCAGCCCCCCCGAGGGCAGAAACTCTGGAAACACCATATATTTT
CDR3aa: CASSPPEGRNSGNTIYF

v_gene: TRBV7-2
j_gene: TRBJ1-6
len: 14
abundance: -
d_gene: -
CDR3nt: TGTGCCAGCAGCTTAGCGCTACGTAATTCACCCCTCCACTTT
CDR3aa: CASSLALRNSPLHF

v_gene: TRBV6-6
j_gene: TRBJ1-1
len: 16
abundance: -
d_gene: -
CDR3nt: TGTGCCAGCAGTTACTCGAATCGGAGAGGGAGCACTGAAGCTTTCTTT
CDR3aa: CASSYSNRRGSTEAFF

v_gene: TRBV18
j_gene: TRBJ1-1
len: 14
abundance: -
d_gene: -
CDR3nt: TGTGCCAGCGCCCCAGCGTCCGCAGACCCTGAAGCTTTCTTT
CDR3aa: CASAPASADPEAFF

v_gene: TRBV9
j_gene: TRBJ2-3
len: 16
abundance: few
d_gene: -
CDR3nt: TGTGCCAGCAGCGTAGGAGCTAGCGTCATCACAGATACGCAGTATTTT
CDR3aa: CASSVGASVITDTQYF

v_gene: TRBV2
j_gene: TRBJ1-2
len: 13
abundance: -
d_gene: TRBD1
CDR3nt: TGTGCCAGCAGCCCGGACAGGGAGACAGGCTACACCTTC
CDR3aa: CASSPDRETGYTF

v_gene: TRBV27
j_gene: TRBJ1-1
len: 13
abundance: -
d_gene: -
CDR3nt: TGTGCCAGCAGTTTGACAGCCTACACTGAAGCTTTCTTT
CDR3aa: CASSLTAYTEAFF

v_gene: TRBV2
j_gene: TRBJ1-6
len: 13
abundance: -
d_gene: -
CDR3nt: TGTGCCAGCAACTCAGCAGGGAAGACGCCCCTCCACTTT
CDR3aa: CASNSAGKTPLHF

v_gene: TRBV11-2
j_gene: TRBJ2-5
len: 16
abundance: -
d_gene: -
CDR3nt: TGTGCCAGCAGCGAACCCTCTAGCGCGTACCAAGAGACCCAGTACTTC
CDR3aa: CASSEPSSAYQETQYF

v_gene: TRBV6-1
j_gene: TRBJ1-1
len: 14
abundance: -
d_gene: -
CDR3nt: TGTGCCAGCAGTGAAGACAGGGACAACACTGAAGCTTTCTTT
CDR3aa: CASSEDRDNTEAFF

v_gene: TRBV5-1
j_gene: TRBJ1-2
len: 17
abundance: -
d_gene: TRBD1
CDR3nt: TGCGCCAGCAGCTTCCGGGACAGGGGAAAAGCTAACTATGGCTACACCTTC
CDR3aa: CASSFRDRGKANYGYTF

v_gene: TRBV5-1
j_gene: TRBJ2-7
len: 15
abundance: -
d_gene: TRBD1
CDR3nt: TGCGCCAGCAGCTTGGAAGTAGGACAGGGTTACGAGCAGTACTTC
CDR3aa: CASSLEVGQGYEQYF

v_gene: TRBV6-5
j_gene: TRBJ2-1
len: 15
abundance: -
d_gene: TRBD2
CDR3nt: TGTGCCAGCAGTAACCGACTAGCGGGCTGGGACGAGCAGTTCTTC
CDR3aa: CASSNRLAGWDEQFF

v_gene: TRBV7-7
j_gene: TRBJ2-7
len: 15
abundance: -
d_gene: -
CDR3nt: TGTGCCAGCAGCTTAAATCCTAGCGCTTACGACGAGCAGTACTTC
CDR3aa: CASSLNPSAYDEQYF

v_gene: TRBV29-1
j_gene: TRBJ1-4
len: 11
abundance: -
d_gene: TRBD1
CDR3nt: TGCAGCACTAGGACAGGGGAAAAACTGTTTTTT
CDR3aa: CSTRTGEKLFF

v_gene: TRBV7-2
j_gene: TRBJ1-1
len: 14
abundance: -
d_gene: TRBD1
CDR3nt: TGTGCCAGCAGGATTGGGACAGCCATCACTGAAGCTTTCTTT
CDR3aa: CASRIGTAITEAFF

v_gene: TRBV19
j_gene: TRBJ1-4
len: 13
abundance: -
d_gene: TRBD1
CDR3nt: TGTGCCAGCTTGGGACAGGGTAGTGAAAAACTGTTTTTT
CDR3aa: CASLGQGSEKLFF

v_gene: TRBV9
j_gene: TRBJ2-7
len: 15
abundance: -
d_gene: TRBD2
CDR3nt: TGTGCCAGCAGCTTAGGACTAGCGGGAGTAGTTGAGCAGTACTTC
CDR3aa: CASSLGLAGVVEQYF

v_gene: TRBV9
j_gene: TRBJ1-5
len: 15
abundance: few
d_gene: -
CDR3nt: TGTGCCAGCAGCGTAGAAGGGGACTCTTATCAGCCCCAGCATTTT
CDR3aa: CASSVEGDSYQPQHF

v_gene: TRBV5-1
j_gene: TRBJ2-3
len: 16
abundance: -
d_gene: TRBD1
CDR3nt: TGCGCCAGCAGCTACTACCCAGGGGGCGCTGAAGATACGCAGTATTTT
CDR3aa: CASSYYPGGAEDTQYF

v_gene: TRBV6-1
j_gene: TRBJ2-1
len: 14
abundance: few
d_gene: TRBD2
CDR3nt: TGTGCCAGCCAACTAGCGGGAGGGCCAGGTGAGCAGTTCTTC
CDR3aa: CASQLAGGPGEQFF

v_gene: TRBV5-4
j_gene: TRBJ2-3
len: 15
abundance: -
d_gene: -
CDR3nt: TGTGCCAGCAGCCCAACTGACACGCTCACAGATACGCAGTATTTT
CDR3aa: CASSPTDTLTDTQYF

v_gene: TRBV27
j_gene: TRBJ2-7
len: 13
abundance: -
d_gene: TRBD2
CDR3nt: TGTGCCAGCAGTTTATATAGGGAAGGGGAGGGGTACTTC
CDR3aa: CASSLYREGEGYF

v_gene: TRBV5-1
j_gene: TRBJ1-1
len: 14
abundance: -
d_gene: -
CDR3nt: TGCGCCAGCAGCTGGGGAGGGGCCGACACTGAAGCTTTCTTT
CDR3aa: CASSWGGADTEAFF

v_gene: TRBV4-1
j_gene: TRBJ2-7
len: 17
abundance: -
d_gene: TRBD2
CDR3nt: TGCGCCAGCAGCCAAGATCCGGCGGGCGGGAGCTTCTACGAGCAGTACTTC
CDR3aa: CASSQDPAGGSFYEQYF

v_gene: TRBV6-5
j_gene: TRBJ2-3
len: 14
abundance: -
d_gene: -
CDR3nt: TGTGCCAGCAAAGACAGGGCGCGGGGAGATACGCAGTATTTT
CDR3aa: CASKDRARGDTQYF

v_gene: TRBV9
j_gene: TRBJ2-7
len: 15
abundance: -
d_gene: -
CDR3nt: TGTGCCAGCAGCGTAGCTCGCGGCGGAGTTGGCGAGCAGTACTTC
CDR3aa: CASSVARGGVGEQYF

v_gene: TRBV18
j_gene: TRBJ2-1
len: 16
abundance: -
d_gene: TRBD2
CDR3nt: TGTGCCAGCTCACCTACCGGGACTAGCGGGAGTAGTGAGCAGTTCTTC
CDR3aa: CASSPTGTSGSSEQFF

v_gene: TRBV20-1
j_gene: TRBJ2-1
len: 11
abundance: -
d_gene: -
CDR3nt: TGCAGTGCGCTTACTAGGATGGAGCAGTTCTTC
CDR3aa: CSALTRMEQFF

v_gene: TRBV6-1
j_gene: TRBJ2-7
len: 11
abundance: -
d_gene: -
CDR3nt: TGCCAGTCAGGGCACTCCTACGAGCAGTACTTC
CDR3aa: CQSGHSYEQYF

v_gene: TRBV5-1
j_gene: TRBJ1-1
len: 15
abundance: -
d_gene: -
CDR3nt: TGCGCCAGCAGCTTGGCCGAGAGAGGGGGCACTGAAGCTTTCTTT
CDR3aa: CASSLAERGGTEAFF

v_gene: TRBV19
j_gene: TRBJ1-5
len: 13
abundance: -
d_gene: -
CDR3nt: TGTGCCAGTAGTCCTGACAGGAGCCGGCCCCAGCATTTT
CDR3aa: CASSPDRSRPQHF

v_gene: TRBV11-2
j_gene: TRBJ1-1
len: 15
abundance: -
d_gene: TRBD1
CDR3nt: TGTGCCAGCAGTCAGGGGGCCCTGATGAGAGGGGAAGCTTTCTTT
CDR3aa: CASSQGALMRGEAFF

v_gene: TRBV28
j_gene: TRBJ2-5
len: 19
abundance: -
d_gene: TRBD1
CDR3nt: TGTGCCAGCAGTTCTCCTAATCCGAACAGGGGCGCCCTTCAAGAGACCCAGTACTTC
CDR3aa: CASSSPNPNRGALQETQYF

v_gene: TRBV2
j_gene: TRBJ1-6
len: 14
abundance: once
d_gene: -
CDR3nt: TGTGCCAGCAATGGGGAAGGGGCGAACTCACCCCTCCACTTT
CDR3aa: CASNGEGANSPLHF

v_gene: TRBV5-4
j_gene: TRBJ2-1
len: 15
abundance: -
d_gene: TRBD2
CDR3nt: TGTGCCAGTAGCCTAACCGGGACTAGCGACAATGAGCAGTTCTTC
CDR3aa: CASSLTGTSDNEQFF

v_gene: TRBV7-7
j_gene: TRBJ2-2
len: 16
abundance: -
d_gene: TRBD2
CDR3nt: TGTGCCAGCAGGGCACTAGCGGGGGCCCCGAGCGGGGAGCTGTTTTTT
CDR3aa: CASRALAGAPSGELFF

v_gene: TRBV6-1
j_gene: TRBJ2-7
len: 15
abundance: -
d_gene: TRBD2
CDR3nt: TGTGCCAGCAGTTGGACTAGCGGGAGTAGGCACGAGCAGTACTTC
CDR3aa: CASSWTSGSRHEQYF

v_gene: TRBV5-8
j_gene: TRBJ1-2
len: 15
abundance: -
d_gene: -
CDR3nt: TGTGCCAGCAGCCCGGGGCCCAGGGGAAACTATGGCTACACCTTC
CDR3aa: CASSPGPRGNYGYTF

v_gene: TRBV7-9
j_gene: TRBJ1-1
len: 15
abundance: -
d_gene: -
CDR3nt: TGTGCCAGCAGCTTGGAGCCTCTTGGATACACTGAAGCTTTCTTT
CDR3aa: CASSLEPLGYTEAFF

v_gene: TRBV28
j_gene: TRBJ2-3
len: 19
abundance: -
d_gene: TRBD2
CDR3nt: TGTGCCAGCAGTTTTTCTTGGACTAGCGGGGGGGCGAGCACAGATACGCAGTATTTT
CDR3aa: CASSFSWTSGGASTDTQYF

v_gene: TRBV23-1
j_gene: TRBJ1-2
len: 18
abundance: -
d_gene: -
CDR3nt: TGCGCCAGCAGTCAATCTTGCCGTACGGGAGAAAAATTCTATGGCTACACCTTC
CDR3aa: CASSQSCRTGEKFYGYTF

v_gene: TRBV19
j_gene: TRBJ2-7
len: 13
abundance: -
d_gene: TRBD1
CDR3nt: TGTGCCAGTAGTGCACAGGGGCGCTACGAGCAGTACTTC
CDR3aa: CASSAQGRYEQYF

v_gene: TRBV30
j_gene: TRBJ2-1
len: 11
abundance: -
d_gene: -
CDR3nt: TGTGCCTGGAGTGTATCGTATGAGCAGTTCTTC
CDR3aa: CAWSVSYEQFF

v_gene: TRBV18
j_gene: TRBJ1-5
len: 13
abundance: -
d_gene: TRBD1
CDR3nt: TGTGCCAGCTCACCGGGACAGAATCAGCCCCAGCATTTT
CDR3aa: CASSPGQNQPQHF

v_gene: TRBV30
j_gene: TRBJ2-1
len: 14
abundance: -
d_gene: TRBD2
CDR3nt: TGTGCCGAGAATAGCGGGGGGGCCGGGAATGAGCAGTTCTTC
CDR3aa: CAENSGGAGNEQFF

v_gene: TRBV30
j_gene: TRBJ2-7
len: 11
abundance: -
d_gene: -
CDR3nt: TGTGCCTGGAGTTCCATGTTCGGGCAGTACTTC
CDR3aa: CAWSSMFGQYF

v_gene: TRBV7-3
j_gene: TRBJ1-1
len: 15
abundance: -
d_gene: TRBD1
CDR3nt: TGTGCCAGCAGCACACGACAGGGCTACAGGACTGAAGCTTTCTTT
CDR3aa: CASSTRQGYRTEAFF

v_gene: TRBV28
j_gene: TRBJ2-5
len: 15
abundance: few
d_gene: -
CDR3nt: TGTGCCAGCAGTTTATGGGGGGCGGGAGCAGAGACCCAGTACTTC
CDR3aa: CASSLWGAGAETQYF

v_gene: TRBV6-5
j_gene: TRBJ2-1
len: 15
abundance: -
d_gene: TRBD2
CDR3nt: TGTGCCAGCAGTTACTCGAGACTAGCGCTGAATGAGCAGTTCTTC
CDR3aa: CASSYSRLALNEQFF

v_gene: TRBV5-4
j_gene: TRBJ1-1
len: 15
abundance: few
d_gene: -
CDR3nt: TGTGCCAGCAGTTCAATCTACAGGGTCAATCCTGAAGCTTTCTTT
CDR3aa: CASSSIYRVNPEAFF

v_gene: TRBV9
j_gene: TRBJ2-3
len: 14
abundance: -
d_gene: -
CDR3nt: TGTGCCAGCAGCGCAGGGTACGATGGAGATACGCAGTATTTT
CDR3aa: CASSAGYDGDTQYF

v_gene: TRBV7-2
j_gene: TRBJ2-5
len: 16
abundance: -
d_gene: TRBD2
CDR3nt: TGTGCCAGCAGCTTAGCCCGACTAGCGGGAGGGGAGACCCAGTACTTC
CDR3aa: CASSLARLAGGETQYF

v_gene: TRBV19
j_gene: TRBJ2-2
len: 17
abundance: -
d_gene: TRBD2
CDR3nt: TGTGCCAGTAGTGGACTAGCGGGGGCCTCTGGAGGCGGGGAGCTGTTTTTT
CDR3aa: CASSGLAGASGGGELFF

v_gene: TRBV4-2
j_gene: TRBJ2-6
len: 20
abundance: -
d_gene: TRBD2
CDR3nt: TGTGCCAGCAGCCAAGATAGCGGCGGGGGGGCCGCTTCTGGGGCCAACGTCCTGACTTTC
CDR3aa: CASSQDSGGGAASGANVLTF